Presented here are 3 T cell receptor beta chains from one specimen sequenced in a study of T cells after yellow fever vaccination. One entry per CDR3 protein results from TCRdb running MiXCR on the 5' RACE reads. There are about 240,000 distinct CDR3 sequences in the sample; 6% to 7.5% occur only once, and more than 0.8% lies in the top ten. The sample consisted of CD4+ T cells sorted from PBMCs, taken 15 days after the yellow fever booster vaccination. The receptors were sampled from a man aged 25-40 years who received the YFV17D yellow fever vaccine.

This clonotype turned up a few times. CDR3 sequence (DNA): TGTGCCAGCACCCTAATAGCGGGAGTAGATACGCAGTATTTT. Translating it yields CASTLIAGVDTQYF. The chain employs TRBV12-3 or TRBV12-4 and TRBJ2-3; TRBD2 agrees at 9 bases. V lost 7 bases to trimming and J lost 5 bases; unmatched junction nucleotides: 7. The CDR3 covers 14 residues.

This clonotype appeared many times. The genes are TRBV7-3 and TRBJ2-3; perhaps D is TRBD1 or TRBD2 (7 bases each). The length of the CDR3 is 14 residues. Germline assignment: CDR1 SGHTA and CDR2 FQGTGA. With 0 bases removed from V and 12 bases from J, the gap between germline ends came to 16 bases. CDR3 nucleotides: TGTGCCAGCAGCTTAACGGGGGCGGGGGACAGCCAGTATTTT. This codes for CASSLTGAGDSQYF.

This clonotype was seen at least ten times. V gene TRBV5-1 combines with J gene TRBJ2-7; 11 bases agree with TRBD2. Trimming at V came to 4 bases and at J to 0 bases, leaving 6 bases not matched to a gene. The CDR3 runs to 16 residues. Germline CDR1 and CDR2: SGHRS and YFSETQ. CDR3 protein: CASSPISGRDSYEQYF. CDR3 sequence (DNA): TGCGCCAGCAGCCCAATTAGCGGGAGGGACTCCTACGAGCAGTACTTC.